This T cell receptor (beta chain) was sequenced in a study of blood T cell repertoires in COVID-19 (dated by TCRdb to about 2020). The study in broad terms: Recovered participants in ImmuneRACE Cohort 3 were defined by two consecutive negative NP/OP PCR tests, clearance by a healthcare professional, or resolution of symptoms. Collaborator samples came from the United States, Italy and Spain and covered acute and convalescent phases of COVID-19. The material from the prospective study consisted of cDNA or gDNA derived from T cells, B-cell-depleted T cells, or PBMCs. The dataset comprised deeply sampled blood TCRbeta repertoires from subjects exposed to, actively infected with, or recovered from COVID-19. The repertoires were released in a freely available public database intended as a resource for research on the immune response to SARS-CoV-2. Samples came from the ongoing ImmuneRACE study (first 160 participants) plus 1,254 subjects from 6 global collaborators. Nearly every sample came with metadata listing a de-identified subject ID, COVID-19 status, age in years and sex. HLA class I and class II types, where available, came from metadata supplied by the sample provider rather than from assay-based typing. Points the paper makes about the study in general: The quantity of clinical and demographic metadata differed by source and by participant and was supplied without curation.

The germline V gene specifies SGHDT as CDR1 and YYEEEE as CDR2. Counted from cysteine to phenylalanine, this CDR3 has 16 amino acids. The read is trimmed to its CDR3 DNA, 48 bases read in frame from base 1. V and J are trimmed by 8 bases and 0 bases, and the gene matches miss 9 bases of the junction. Participants in the prospective study were enrolled through a virtual design, were aged roughly 18 to 90 years, and lived in some 24 United States geographic areas. In the prospective study, participants were assigned to cohorts based on the clinical history participants reported in a screening survey and a study questionnaire. Mobile phlebotomists in the prospective study collected whole blood, serum and a nasopharyngeal or oropharyngeal swab from every participant. Prospective study participants could optionally give additional blood draws and questionnaires over a roughly two-month period. Prospective study blood samples were shipped either frozen or at room temperature before DNA extraction.

The immunoSEQ Assay, a bias-controlled multiplex PCR, was used to amplify TCRbeta CDR3 regions from genomic DNA. The paper's data handling went like this. Within the assay, amplification of reference gene primers was used to estimate how many nucleated cells each sample contained. To quantify the absolute abundance of each unique TCRbeta CDR3 rearrangement, sequence reads were collapsed and filtered. Productive Simpson clonality was computed per sample as the square root of Simpson's diversity index over productive rearrangements. Entries here come from immuneACCESS through TCRdb and include only in-frame sequences with V and J called. Some clones fail to appear in such tables; in the studies checked, an unresolved V gene covers under half of the shortfall, and the cause of the remainder is unknown. V and J calls and clone size are given by that table; D and trimming were obtained from the DNA. Recorded for this sample are 200,000 to 250,000 clones; 86% of them occurred a single time. The top ten clonotypes cover 3.1% of the sample.

Concerning this clone: What antigen it recognizes has not been identified. Per-base qualities were not stored, and no clone one base away is much larger.

The sequence was collected from a woman aged 45-60 years in a cohort exposed to, infected with or recovered from COVID-19 (not recorded which). Here the chain combines TRBV5-6 and TRBJ1-5; 9 central nucleotides agree with TRBD1. The sample taken for sequencing was PBMCs or T cells enriched from blood (not recorded which). The DNA sequence reads TGTGCCAGTAGAAGACAGGGGGAATATAGCAATCAGCCCCAGCATTTT. The translation is CASRRQGEYSNQPQHF.